This paragraph reports one T cell receptor (beta chain). Its antigen is not identified. The germline V gene encodes CDR1 MNHEY and CDR2 SVGAGI. The CDR3 is made up of 15 amino acids. TRB was amplified by touch-down multiplex PCR, primer pools A and B combined. TCRdb processed the multiplex PCR reads again and assigns one entry to each CDR3 protein, with no DNA. The repertoire table contains a few thousand distinct CDR3 sequences. This specimen belongs to a study of T cell clusters in autoimmune cytopenias. As for the study in general: The median distinct TRB clonotype count was 2,000 to 3,000 per sample, from a median 51,575 reads. Study-level findings and limits: Functional roles of the in silico T cell clusters still await experimental validation. Active autoimmune hepatitis patients had roughly 3-fold fewer exclusive TRB clusters than healthy donors.

Some 38,000 genome equivalents of blood DNA were amplified for TRB. The chain carries TRBV6-5 and TRBJ2-1; TCRdb proposes TRBD2, but this gene call is untestable without DNA. The TCR sequence derives from a human donor with an autoimmune cytopenia or autoimmune hepatitis (not recorded which). Sequences were obtained from peripheral blood. CDR3 protein: CASSFSGEGPYEQFF.